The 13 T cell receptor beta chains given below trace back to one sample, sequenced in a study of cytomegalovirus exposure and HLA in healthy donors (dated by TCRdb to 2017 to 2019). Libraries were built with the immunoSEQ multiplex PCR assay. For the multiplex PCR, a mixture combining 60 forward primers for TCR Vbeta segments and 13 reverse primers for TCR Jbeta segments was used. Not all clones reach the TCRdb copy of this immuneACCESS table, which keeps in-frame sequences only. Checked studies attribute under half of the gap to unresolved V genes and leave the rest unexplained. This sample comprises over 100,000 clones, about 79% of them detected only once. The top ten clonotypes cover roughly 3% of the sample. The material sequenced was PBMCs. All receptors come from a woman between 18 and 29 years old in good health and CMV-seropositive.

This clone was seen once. CDR3: CASRVGLAGGITDTQYF. The CDR3 DNA sequence: TGTGCCAGCAGGGTGGGACTAGCGGGGGGGATCACAGATACGCAGTATTTT. The chain uses TRBV2 and TRBJ2-3; 16 nucleotides align to TRBD2. V dropped 6 bases and J dropped 2; count of bases not matched to a gene: 5. CDR1 and CDR2 from the germline V gene are SNHLY and FYNNEI. The CDR3 is made up of 17 amino acids. The variable domain in full, completed from reference TRBV2 and TRBJ2-3, reads EPEVTQTPSHQVTQMGQEVILRCVPISNHLYFYWYRQILGQKVEFLVSFYNNEISEKSEIFDDQFSVERPDGSNFTLKIRSTKLEDSAMYFCASRVGLAGGITDTQYFGPGTRLTVL.

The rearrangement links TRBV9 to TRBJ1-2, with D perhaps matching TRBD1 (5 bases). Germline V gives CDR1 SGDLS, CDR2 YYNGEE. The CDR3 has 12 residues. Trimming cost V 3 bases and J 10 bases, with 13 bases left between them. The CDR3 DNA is TGTGCCAGCAGCGAACCGGACATCTCCTACACCTTC. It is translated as CASSEPDISYTF. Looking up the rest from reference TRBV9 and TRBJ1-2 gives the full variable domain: DSGVTQTPKHLITATGQRVTLRCSPRSGDLSVYWYQQSLDQGLQFLIQYYNGEERAKGNILERFSAQQFPDLHSELNLSSLELGDSALYFCASSEPDISYTFGSGTRLTVV.

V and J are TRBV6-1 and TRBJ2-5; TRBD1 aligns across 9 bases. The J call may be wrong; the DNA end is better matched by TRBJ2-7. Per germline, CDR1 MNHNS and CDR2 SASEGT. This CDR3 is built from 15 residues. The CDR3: CASRIGQGINYEQYF. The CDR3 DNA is TGTGCCAGCAGAATCGGACAGGGGATTAACTACGAGCAGTACTTC.

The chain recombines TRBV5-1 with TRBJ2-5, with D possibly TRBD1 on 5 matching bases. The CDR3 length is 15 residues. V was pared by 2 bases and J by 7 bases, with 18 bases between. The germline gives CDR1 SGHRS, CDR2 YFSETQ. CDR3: CASSFGWAGNGTQYF. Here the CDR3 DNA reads TGCGCCAGCAGCTTCGGTTGGGCAGGGAATGGGACCCAGTACTTC.

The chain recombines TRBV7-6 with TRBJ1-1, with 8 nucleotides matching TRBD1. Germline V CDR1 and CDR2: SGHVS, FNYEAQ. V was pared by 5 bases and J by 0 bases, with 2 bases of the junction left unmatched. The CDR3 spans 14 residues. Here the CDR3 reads CASSNRGLNTEAFF. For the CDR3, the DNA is TGTGCCAGCAGCAACAGGGGGTTGAACACTGAAGCTTTCTTT. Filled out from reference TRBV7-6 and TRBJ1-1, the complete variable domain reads GAGVSQSPRYKVTKRGQDVALRCDPISGHVSLYWYRQALGQGPEFLTYFNYEAQQDKSGLPNDRFSAERPEGSISTLTIQRTEQRDSAMYRCASSNRGLNTEAFFGQGTRLTVV.

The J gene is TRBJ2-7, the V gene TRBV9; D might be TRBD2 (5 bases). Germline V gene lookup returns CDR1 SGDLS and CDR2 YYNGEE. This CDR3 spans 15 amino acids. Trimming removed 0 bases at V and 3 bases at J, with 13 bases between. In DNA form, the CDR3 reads TGTGCCAGCAGCGTAGGCTCATCGGGAAGCTACGAGCAGTACTTC. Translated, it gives CASSVGSSGSYEQYF. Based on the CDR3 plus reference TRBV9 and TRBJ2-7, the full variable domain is DSGVTQTPKHLITATGQRVTLRCSPRSGDLSVYWYQQSLDQGLQFLIQYYNGEERAKGNILERFSAQQFPDLHSELNLSSLELGDSALYFCASSVGSSGSYEQYFGPGTRLTVT.

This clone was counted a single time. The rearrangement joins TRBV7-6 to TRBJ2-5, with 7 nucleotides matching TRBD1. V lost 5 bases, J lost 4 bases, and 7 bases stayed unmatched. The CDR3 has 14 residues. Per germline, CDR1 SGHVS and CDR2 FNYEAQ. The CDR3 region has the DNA TGTGCCAGCAGCCCGAGGACAGGTAGAGAGACCCAGTACTTC. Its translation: CASSPRTGRETQYF.

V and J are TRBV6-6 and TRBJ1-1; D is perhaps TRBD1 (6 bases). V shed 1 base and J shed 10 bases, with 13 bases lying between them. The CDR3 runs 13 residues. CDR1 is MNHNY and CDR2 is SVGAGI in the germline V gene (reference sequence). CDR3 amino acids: CASSYLRTEGAFF. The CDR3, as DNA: TGTGCCAGCAGTTACTTAAGGACAGAAGGAGCTTTCTTT.

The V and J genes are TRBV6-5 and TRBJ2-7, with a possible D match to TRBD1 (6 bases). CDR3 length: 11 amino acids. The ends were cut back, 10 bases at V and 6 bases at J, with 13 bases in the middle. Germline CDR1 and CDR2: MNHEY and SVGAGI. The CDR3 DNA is TGTGCCACTTTCATAGGGGGCGAGCAGTACTTC. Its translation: CATFIGGEQYF.

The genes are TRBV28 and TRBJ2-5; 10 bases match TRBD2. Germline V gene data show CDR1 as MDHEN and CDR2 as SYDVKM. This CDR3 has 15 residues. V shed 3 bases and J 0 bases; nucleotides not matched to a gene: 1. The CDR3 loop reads CASSFSGGYQETQYF. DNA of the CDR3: TGTGCCAGCAGTTTTAGCGGGGGGTACCAAGAGACCCAGTACTTC. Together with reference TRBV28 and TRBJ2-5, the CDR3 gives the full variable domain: DVKVTQSSRYLVKRTGEKVFLECVQDMDHENMFWYRQDPGLGLRLIYFSYDVKMKEKGDIPEGYSVSREKKERFSLILESASTNQTSMYLCASSFSGGYQETQYFGPGTRLLVL.

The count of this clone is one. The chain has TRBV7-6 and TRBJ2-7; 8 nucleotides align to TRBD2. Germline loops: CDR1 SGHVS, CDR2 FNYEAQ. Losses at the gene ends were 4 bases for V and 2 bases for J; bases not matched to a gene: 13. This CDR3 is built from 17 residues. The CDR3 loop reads CASSWGGGLAEPYEQYF. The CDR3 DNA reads TGTGCCAGCAGCTGGGGGGGCGGACTAGCCGAACCCTACGAGCAGTACTTC.

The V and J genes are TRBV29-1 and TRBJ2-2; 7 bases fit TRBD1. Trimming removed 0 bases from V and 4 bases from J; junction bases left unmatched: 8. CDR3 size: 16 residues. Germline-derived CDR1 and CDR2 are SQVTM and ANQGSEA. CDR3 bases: TGCAGCGTTGAAGATGGTGAGACAGGGATCACCGGGGAGCTGTTTTTT. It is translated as CSVEDGETGITGELFF.

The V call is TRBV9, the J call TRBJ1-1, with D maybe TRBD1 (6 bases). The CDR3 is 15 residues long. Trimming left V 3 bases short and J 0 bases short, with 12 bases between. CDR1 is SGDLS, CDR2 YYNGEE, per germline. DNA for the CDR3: TGTGCCAGCAGCGCAAGAACAGGGCTGAACACTGAAGCTTTCTTT. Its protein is CASSARTGLNTEAFF.